The clone carrying this T cell receptor beta chain occurred many times. Its target is not known. Each cDNA held unique molecular identifiers, and template switching gave it a universal primer site. TCRdb called the 5' RACE reads again in MiXCR, with one record for every CDR3 protein. Of roughly 630,000 distinct CDR3 sequences in the sample, just over 7% were seen once. Unmatched junction bases numbered 7, after V lost 4 bases and J lost 7 bases. The CDR3 is made up of 15 amino acids. This record comes from a study of identical twins. Study findings and constraints: Findings depended on cross-sectional statistics rather than tracking the same donors. Twin pairs' shared out-of-frame alpha sequences were enriched in low generation probability. Cord blood beta clonotypes present at high abundance carried fewer insertions; no such pattern appeared in memory repertoires.

This sample also belongs to another study, concerning yellow fever vaccine responses in identical twins.

The chain is built from TRBV12-3 or TRBV12-4 and TRBJ2-1, with TRBD1 matching 10 bases. This TCR derives from a woman aged 18-29 years in good health. The specimen sequenced was PBMCs. The CDR3 reads CASSSRQGARNEQFF. In DNA, the CDR3 is TGTGCCAGCAGTTCTCGACAGGGGGCTCGGAATGAGCAGTTCTTC.